The 15 T cell receptor beta chains below come from one sample, sequenced in a study of CXCR3-negative and CXCR3-positive naive CD8 T cells. Regarding the study as a whole: More hydrophobic TRB CDR3s were found in CXCR3-positive naive cells than in CXCR3-negative naive cells.

Their target antigens are unknown. Libraries were UMI-labeled 5' RACE TRB cDNA. Using the 5' RACE reads, TCRdb records one entry per CDR3 protein without DNA. This repertoire includes nearly 110,000 distinct CDR3 sequences. The sample consisted of naive CXCR3+ CD8+ T cells from blood. Subset noted: CD45RO-CCR7+CD27+CD95- naive CD8+ T cells expressing CXCR3 (TNR3+). The receptors derive from a human donor in good health. Some clones in this sample may be carry-over from other donors' samples.

The chain employs TRBV11-2 and TRBJ2-7; there is no DNA to check the TCRdb D call of TRBD1. The CDR3 consists of 17 residues. The germline CDR1 and CDR2 sequences are SGHAT and FQNNGV. The CDR3 sequence is CASSLDFLDRGLYEQYF.

The chain combines TRBV7-8 with TRBJ2-5; TCRdb names TRBD2, which stays unverified in the absence of DNA. CDR3 length: 15 amino acids. Looked up from germline, CDR1 is SGHVS and CDR2 is FQNEAQ. CDR3 region: CASSFTSGVGETQYF.

This chain joins TRBV20-1 and TRBJ1-2. CDR3 length: 14 amino acids. The germline gives CDR1 DFQATT, CDR2 SNEGSKA (reference sequence). The CDR3 sequence: CSATPEEDVYGYTF.

The chain uses TRBV11-2 and TRBJ2-1. The CDR3 has 14 amino acids. Germline CDR1 reads SGHAT; CDR2 reads FQNNGV. The CDR3 reads CASSLGDTYNEQFF.

V gene TRBV18 combines with J gene TRBJ2-3; there is no DNA to check the TCRdb D call of TRBD2. The V gene's germline CDR1 is KGHSH and CDR2 LQKENI. The CDR3 totals 18 residues. CDR3 residues: CASSPEVSSGGDTDTQYF.

The chain has TRBV11-2 and TRBJ2-7. The CDR3 is 15 residues long. CDR1 is SGHAT and CDR2 is FQNNGV in the germline V gene. The chain's CDR3 is CASSLETKSSYEQYF. Full variable domain (remainder filled in from reference TRBV11-2 and TRBJ2-7): EAGVAQSPRYKIIEKRQSVAFWCNPISGHATLYWYQQILGQGPKLLIQFQNNGVVDDSQLPKDRFSAERLKGVDSTLKIQPAKLEDSAVYLCASSLETKSSYEQYFGPGTRLTVT.

The chain joins TRBV4-1 to TRBJ2-1; lacking DNA, the TRBD2 call made by TCRdb goes unchecked. The CDR3 runs to 15 residues. Germline CDR1 is MGHRA and CDR2 is YSYEKL. The CDR3 spells CASSPGAGIGNEQLF.

This rearrangement joins TRBV25-1 to TRBJ2-5; TCRdb calls TRBD1, which cannot be checked without DNA. The CDR3 extends over 13 amino acids. Germline values: CDR1 MGHDK, CDR2 SYGVNS. Here the CDR3 reads CASSARNEETQYF.

V gene TRBV27 combines with J gene TRBJ2-1; TCRdb outputs TRBD2, but without DNA this stays unchecked. Germline V gives CDR1 MNHEY, CDR2 SMNVEV (reference sequence). The CDR3 runs to 14 residues. CDR3 protein: CASSLSVRNNEQFF.

The chain uses TRBV29-1 and TRBJ2-3; the D call from TCRdb, TRBD2, cannot be confirmed without DNA. CDR1 is SQVTM and CDR2 is ANQGSEA in the germline V gene. The CDR3 length is 15 residues. The CDR3 spells CSVVPGTRFTDTQYF.

The chain couples TRBV5-1 to TRBJ2-3; TCRdb's D call, TRBD2, is unchecked because there is no DNA. Germline V gene lookup returns CDR1 SGHRS and CDR2 YFSETQ. This CDR3 contains 17 residues. CDR3 residues: CASSRGTSGGSTDTQYF.

This sequence joins TRBV7-9 and TRBJ2-3; TCRdb's D gene call, TRBD2, goes unchecked for lack of DNA. Germline V gene sequence: CDR1 SEHNR, CDR2 FQNEAQ (reference sequence). The CDR3 loop spans 15 amino acids. CDR3 protein: CASSVGTSDTDTQYF. The full variable domain, with the rest looked up from reference TRBV7-9 and TRBJ2-3, is DTGVSQNPRHKITKRGQNVTFRCDPISEHNRLYWYRQTLGQGPEFLTYFQNEAQLEKSRLLSDRFSAERPKGSFSTLEIQRTEQGDSAMYLCASSVGTSDTDTQYFGPGTRLTVL.

The chain recombines TRBV14 with TRBJ2-7; TCRdb's assignment of TRBD1 cannot be checked, as there is no DNA. In germline, CDR1 is SGHDN, CDR2 FVKESK. The CDR3 is made up of 14 amino acids. CDR3 protein: CASRQTGEEGEQYF.

The rearrangement joins TRBV27 to TRBJ2-1; TCRdb calls TRBD2, which cannot be checked without DNA. The CDR3 consists of 15 residues. The germline CDR1 and CDR2 sequences are MNHEY and SMNVEV (reference sequence). The CDR3 spells CASMGLAGGTNEQFF.

The chain carries TRBV10-3 and TRBJ2-7. CDR1 is ENHRY, CDR2 SYGVKD, per germline. The CDR3 length is 13 residues. The CDR3 loop reads CAISESAIYEQYF.